A single sample is the source of the 5 T cell receptor beta chains below, sequenced in a study of blood T cells in healthy people across ages. Combining a sample-barcoded 5' primer with a J-beta primer mix, a second PCR ran for 7 to 11 cycles. Each CDR3 protein is one row after TCRdb ran MiXCR on the 5' RACE reads. The table shows hundreds of thousands of distinct CDR3 sequences, with around 21% occurring only once. Sequenced material: blood. Source of these receptors: a man between 70 and 80 years old in good health.

This clonotype was seen more than once but under ten times. The gene calls are TRBV7-9 and TRBJ2-5; no clear D. Germline loops: CDR1 SEHNR, CDR2 FQNEAQ (reference sequence). The V and J ends lost 2 bases and 1 base respectively, with 11 bases between them. The CDR3 is 15 residues long. CDR3 sequence reads: CASSLRTRAQETQYF. In DNA, the CDR3 is TGTGCCAGCAGCTTACGCACACGGGCCCAAGAGACCCAGTACTTC.

The chain is built from TRBV20-1 and TRBJ2-3, with 12 bases matching TRBD2. The CDR3 spans 14 residues. V trimming: 6 bases; J trimming: 4 bases; junction bases outside the gene matches: 5. Germline values: CDR1 DFQATT, CDR2 SNEGSKA (reference sequence). The CDR3 bases are TGCAGTGCGCTAGCGGGAGGGCCTGCAGATACGCAGTATTTT. This gives the protein CSALAGGPADTQYF.

This clonotype turned up a few times. The V gene is TRBV5-1, the J gene TRBJ2-1, with D maybe TRBD1 (5 bases). V was pared by 0 bases and J by 2 bases, with 9 bases between. Looked up from germline, CDR1 is SGHRS and CDR2 is YFSETQ. The CDR3 runs 15 residues. CDR3 DNA: TGCGCCAGCAGCTTGGTGCAGGGCCCCTACAATGAGCAGTTCTTC. Its protein is CASSLVQGPYNEQFF. Using reference TRBV5-1 and TRBJ2-1 for the parts outside the CDR3, the full variable domain is KAGVTQTPRYLIKTRGQQVTLSCSPISGHRSVSWYQQTPGQGLQFLFEYFSETQRNKGNFPGRFSGRQFSNSRSEMNVSTLELGDSALYLCASSLVQGPYNEQFFGPGTRLTVL.

This chain uses TRBV6-6 with TRBJ2-5; D not certain. The J call could be wrong; TRBJ2-7 is a better fit for the DNA end. CDR3 length: 16 residues. Germline CDR1 MNHNY, CDR2 SVGAGI (reference sequence). Here the CDR3 DNA reads TGTGCCAGCAGTTACTCGTTTCTGCGCAGGCCCTACGAGCAGTACTTC. Translation gives CASSYSFLRRPYEQYF.

The chain is built from TRBV19 and TRBJ2-3, with a tentative D call TRBD1 (5 bases). Germline CDR1 and CDR2: LNHDA and SQIVND (reference sequence). The germline V and J ends were trimmed by 3 bases and 0 bases, with 10 bases remaining between them. CDR3 length: 15 residues. CDR3 nucleotides: TGTGCCAGTAGTATGTTCCCAGGGAGCACAGATACGCAGTATTTT. Protein: CASSMFPGSTDTQYF.